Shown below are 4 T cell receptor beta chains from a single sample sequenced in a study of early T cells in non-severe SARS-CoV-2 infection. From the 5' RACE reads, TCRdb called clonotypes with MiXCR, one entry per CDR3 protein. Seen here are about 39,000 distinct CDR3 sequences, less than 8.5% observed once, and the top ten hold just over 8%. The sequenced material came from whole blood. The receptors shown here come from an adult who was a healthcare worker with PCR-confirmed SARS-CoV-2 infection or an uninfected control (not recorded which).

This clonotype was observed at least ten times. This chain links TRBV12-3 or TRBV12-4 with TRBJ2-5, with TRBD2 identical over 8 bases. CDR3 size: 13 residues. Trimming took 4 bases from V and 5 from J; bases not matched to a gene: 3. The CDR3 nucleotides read TGTGCCAGCAGTTGGACTAGCCCGGAGACCCAGTACTTC. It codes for CASSWTSPETQYF.

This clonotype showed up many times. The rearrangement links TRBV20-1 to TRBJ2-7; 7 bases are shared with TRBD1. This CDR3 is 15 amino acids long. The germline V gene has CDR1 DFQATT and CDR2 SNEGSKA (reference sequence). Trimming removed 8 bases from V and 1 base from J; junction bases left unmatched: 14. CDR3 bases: TGCAGTACTGCCGAGGGGACAGATCCTTCCTACGAGCAGTACTTC. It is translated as CSTAEGTDPSYEQYF.

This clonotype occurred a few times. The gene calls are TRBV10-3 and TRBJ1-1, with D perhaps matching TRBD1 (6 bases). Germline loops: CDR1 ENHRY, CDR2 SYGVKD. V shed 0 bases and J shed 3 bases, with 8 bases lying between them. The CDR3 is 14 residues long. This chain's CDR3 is CAISESQGDTEAFF. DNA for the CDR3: TGTGCCATCAGTGAGTCACAGGGCGACACTGAAGCTTTCTTT.

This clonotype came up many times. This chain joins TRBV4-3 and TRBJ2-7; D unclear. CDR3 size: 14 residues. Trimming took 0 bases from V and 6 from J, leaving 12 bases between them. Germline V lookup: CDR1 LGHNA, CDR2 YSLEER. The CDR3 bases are TGCGCCAGCAGCCAAGAATGGGATAGAACCGAGCAGTACTTC. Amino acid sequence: CASSQEWDRTEQYF.